Sequencing of this T cell receptor beta chain was carried out in a study of blood T cell repertoires in COVID-19. About the study: Sites in the United States, Italy and Spain provided acute and convalescent COVID-19 samples. The analysed material was cDNA or gDNA that came from T cells, B-cell-depleted T cells, or PBMCs.

This CDR3 contains 16 residues. CDR1 and CDR2 (germline): PRHDT, FYEKMQ (reference sequence). V lost 1 base and J lost 0, with 13 bases in between. Source study methods: Amplified reference gene primers provided the basis for estimating nucleated cell counts. Clones were sequenced by immunoSEQ multiplex PCR, and TCRdb holds only the in-frame ones, with some missing. V, J and clone size are those of that table, while D and trimming were read from the DNA. In the table there are around 250,000 clones, over 70% of which are singletons. This clonotype was sampled from a man aged 80 or over with acute or convalescent COVID-19. The sample was peripheral blood. The V and J genes are TRBV13 and TRBJ2-7; D possibly corresponds to TRBD2 (6 bases). The CDR3 sequence: CASSLDTSGRSYEQYF. In DNA, the CDR3 is TGTGCCAGCAGCTTAGATACCAGCGGGCGCTCCTACGAGCAGTACTTC.